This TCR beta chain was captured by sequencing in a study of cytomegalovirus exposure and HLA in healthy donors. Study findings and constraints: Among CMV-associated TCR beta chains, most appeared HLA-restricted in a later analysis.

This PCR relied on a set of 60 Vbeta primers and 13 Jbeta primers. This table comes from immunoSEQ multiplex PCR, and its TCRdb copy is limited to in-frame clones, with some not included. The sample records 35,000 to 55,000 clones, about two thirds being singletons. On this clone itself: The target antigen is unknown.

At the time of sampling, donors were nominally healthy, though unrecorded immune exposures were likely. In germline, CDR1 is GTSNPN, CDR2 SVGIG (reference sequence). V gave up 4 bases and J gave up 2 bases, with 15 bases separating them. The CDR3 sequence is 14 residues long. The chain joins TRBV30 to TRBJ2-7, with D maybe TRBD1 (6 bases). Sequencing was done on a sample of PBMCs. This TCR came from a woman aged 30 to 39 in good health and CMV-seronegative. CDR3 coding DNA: TGTGCCTGGAAACCCGGGACAAATGCCTACGAGCAGTACTTC. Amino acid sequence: CAWKPGTNAYEQYF.